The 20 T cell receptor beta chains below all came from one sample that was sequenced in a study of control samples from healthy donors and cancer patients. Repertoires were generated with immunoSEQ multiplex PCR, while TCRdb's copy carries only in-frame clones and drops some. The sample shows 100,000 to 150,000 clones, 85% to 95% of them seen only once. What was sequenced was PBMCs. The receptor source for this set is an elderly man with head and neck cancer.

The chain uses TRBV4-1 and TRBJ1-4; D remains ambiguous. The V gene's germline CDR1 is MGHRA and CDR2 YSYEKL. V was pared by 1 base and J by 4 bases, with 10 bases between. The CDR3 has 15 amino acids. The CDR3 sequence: CASSQVPLGNEKLFF. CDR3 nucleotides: TGCGCCAGCAGCCAAGTACCTCTGGGTAATGAAAAACTGTTTTTT.

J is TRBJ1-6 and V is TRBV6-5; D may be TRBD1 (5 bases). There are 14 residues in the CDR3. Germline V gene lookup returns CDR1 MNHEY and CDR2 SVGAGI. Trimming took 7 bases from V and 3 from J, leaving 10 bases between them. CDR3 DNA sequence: TGTGCCAGCAACGGACACAACTATAATTCACCCCTCCACTTT. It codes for CASNGHNYNSPLHF.

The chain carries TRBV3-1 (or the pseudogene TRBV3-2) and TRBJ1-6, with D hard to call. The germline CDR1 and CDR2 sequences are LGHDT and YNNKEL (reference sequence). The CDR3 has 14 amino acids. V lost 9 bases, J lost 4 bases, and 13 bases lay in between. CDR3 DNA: TGTGCCAGTGGCAGCCCTATTTATAATTCACCCCTCCACTTT. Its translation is CASGSPIYNSPLHF.

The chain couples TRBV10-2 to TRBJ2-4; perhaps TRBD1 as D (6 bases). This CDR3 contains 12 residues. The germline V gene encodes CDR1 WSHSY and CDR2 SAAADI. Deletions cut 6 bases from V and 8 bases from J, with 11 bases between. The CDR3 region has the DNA TGCGCCAGCAGAGACAGGAGTTACATTCAGTACTTC. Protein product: CASRDRSYIQYF.

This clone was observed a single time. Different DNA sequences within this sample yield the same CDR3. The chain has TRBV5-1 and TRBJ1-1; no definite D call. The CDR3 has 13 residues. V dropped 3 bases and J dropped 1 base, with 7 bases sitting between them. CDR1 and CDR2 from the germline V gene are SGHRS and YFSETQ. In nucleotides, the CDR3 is TGCGCCAGCAGCTATGGAGGGAACACTGAAGCTTTCTTT. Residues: CASSYGGNTEAFF.

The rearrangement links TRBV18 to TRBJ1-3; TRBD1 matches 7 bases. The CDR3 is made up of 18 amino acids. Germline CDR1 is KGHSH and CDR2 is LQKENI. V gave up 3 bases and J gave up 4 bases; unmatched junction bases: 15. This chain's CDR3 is CASSPNTYRGEIGNTIYF. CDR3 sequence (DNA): TGTGCCAGCTCACCTAATACCTACAGGGGAGAAATAGGAAACACCATATATTTT.

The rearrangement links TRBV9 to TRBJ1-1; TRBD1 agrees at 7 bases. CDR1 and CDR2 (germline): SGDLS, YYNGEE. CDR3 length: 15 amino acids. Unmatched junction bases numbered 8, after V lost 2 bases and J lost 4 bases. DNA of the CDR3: TGTGCCAGCAGCGTTCGGACAGGCGGACGCACTGAAGCTTTCTTT. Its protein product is CASSVRTGGRTEAFF.

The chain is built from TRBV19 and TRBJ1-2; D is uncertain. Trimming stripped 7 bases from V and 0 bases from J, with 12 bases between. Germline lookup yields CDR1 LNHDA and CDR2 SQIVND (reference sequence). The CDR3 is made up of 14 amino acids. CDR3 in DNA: TGTGCCAGTAAAGGGCTCATGGCTAACTATGGCTACACCTTC. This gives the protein CASKGLMANYGYTF.

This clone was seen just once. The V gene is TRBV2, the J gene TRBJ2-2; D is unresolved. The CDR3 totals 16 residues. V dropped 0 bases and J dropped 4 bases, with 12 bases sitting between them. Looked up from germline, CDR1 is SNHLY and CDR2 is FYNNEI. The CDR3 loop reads CASSEALEGLTGELFF. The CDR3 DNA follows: TGTGCCAGCAGTGAAGCGCTGGAAGGGCTCACCGGGGAGCTGTTTTTT.

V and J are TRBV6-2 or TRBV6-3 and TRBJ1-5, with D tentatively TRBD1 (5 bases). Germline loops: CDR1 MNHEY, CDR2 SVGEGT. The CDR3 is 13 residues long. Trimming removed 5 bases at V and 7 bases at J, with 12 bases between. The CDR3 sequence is CASSHRRGQPQHF. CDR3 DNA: TGTGCCAGCAGTCACAGGAGAGGCCAGCCCCAGCATTTT.

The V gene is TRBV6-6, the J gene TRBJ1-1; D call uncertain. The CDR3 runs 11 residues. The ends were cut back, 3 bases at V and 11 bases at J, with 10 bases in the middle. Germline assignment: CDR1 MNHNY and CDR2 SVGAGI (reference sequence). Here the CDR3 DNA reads TGTGCCAGCAGTTATAAGGGAACGGCTTTCTTT. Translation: CASSYKGTAFF.

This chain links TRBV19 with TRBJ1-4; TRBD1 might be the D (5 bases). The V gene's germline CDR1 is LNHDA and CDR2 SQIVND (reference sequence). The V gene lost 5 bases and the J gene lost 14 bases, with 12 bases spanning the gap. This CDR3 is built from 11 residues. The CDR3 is CASSSPTVLFF. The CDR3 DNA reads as TGTGCCAGTAGTTCCCCGACAGTTCTGTTTTTT.

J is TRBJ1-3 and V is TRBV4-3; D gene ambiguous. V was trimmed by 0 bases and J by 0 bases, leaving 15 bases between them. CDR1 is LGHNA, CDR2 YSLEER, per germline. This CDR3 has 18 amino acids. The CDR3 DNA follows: TGCGCCAGCAGCCAAGATCAGGCTTCCGCACTCTCTGGAAACACCATATATTTT. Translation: CASSQDQASALSGNTIYF.

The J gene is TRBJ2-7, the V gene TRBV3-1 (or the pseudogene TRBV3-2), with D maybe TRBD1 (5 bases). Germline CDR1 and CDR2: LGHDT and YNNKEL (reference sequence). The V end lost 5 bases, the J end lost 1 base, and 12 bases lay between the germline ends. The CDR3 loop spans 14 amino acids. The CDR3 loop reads CASSFRQNSYEQYF. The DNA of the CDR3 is TGTGCCAGCAGCTTTCGACAGAATTCCTACGAGCAGTACTTC.

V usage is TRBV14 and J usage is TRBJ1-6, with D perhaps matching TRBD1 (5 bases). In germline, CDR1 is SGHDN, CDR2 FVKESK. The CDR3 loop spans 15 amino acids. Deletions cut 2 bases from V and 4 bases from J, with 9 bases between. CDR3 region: CASSQLGAYNSPLHF. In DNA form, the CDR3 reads TGTGCCAGCAGCCAACTAGGGGCGTATAATTCACCCCTCCACTTT.

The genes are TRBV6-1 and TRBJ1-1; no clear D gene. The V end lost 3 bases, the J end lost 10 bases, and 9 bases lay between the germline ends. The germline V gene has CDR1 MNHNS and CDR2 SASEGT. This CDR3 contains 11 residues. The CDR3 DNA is TGTGCCAGCAGTGACGGGTGGGGAGCTTTCTTT. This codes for CASSDGWGAFF.

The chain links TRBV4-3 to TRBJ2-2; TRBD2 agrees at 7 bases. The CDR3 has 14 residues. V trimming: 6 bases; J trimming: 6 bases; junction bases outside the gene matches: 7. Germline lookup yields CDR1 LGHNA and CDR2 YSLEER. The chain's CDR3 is CASRGGSGAGELFF. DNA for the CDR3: TGCGCCAGCAGGGGAGGGAGTGGTGCCGGGGAGCTGTTTTTT.

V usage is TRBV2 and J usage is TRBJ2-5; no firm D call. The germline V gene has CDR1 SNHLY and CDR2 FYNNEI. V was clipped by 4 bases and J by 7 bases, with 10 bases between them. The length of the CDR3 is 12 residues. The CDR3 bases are TGTGCCAGCAGTGGGAGCATCGCGACCCAGTACTTC. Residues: CASSGSIATQYF.

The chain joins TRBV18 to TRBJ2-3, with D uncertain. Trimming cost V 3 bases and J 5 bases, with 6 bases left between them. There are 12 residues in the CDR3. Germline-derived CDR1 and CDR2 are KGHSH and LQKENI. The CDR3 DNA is TGTGCCAGCTCACCTGAGGAAGATACGCAGTATTTT. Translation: CASSPEEDTQYF.

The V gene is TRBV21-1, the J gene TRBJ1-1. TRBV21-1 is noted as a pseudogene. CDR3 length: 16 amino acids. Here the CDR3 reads CATSGGPAGTSREAFF. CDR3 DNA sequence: TGTGCCACCTCCGGGGGACCCGCCGGGACCTCACGTGAAGCTTTCTTT.